This T cell receptor beta chain was found in a study of T cell repertoires in cytomegalovirus infection. This CDR3 spans 15 amino acids. V was pared by 2 bases and J by 1 base, with 3 bases of the junction left unmatched. CDR1 is DFQATT and CDR2 is SNEGSKA in the germline V gene (reference sequence). Each CDR3 protein is one row after TCRdb ran MiXCR on the reads. The sample consists of 250,000 or so distinct CDR3 sequences, over 9% of them appearing once. The source is a human donor in good health (CMV status not recorded). Some clones in this sample may be carry-over from other donors' samples. The J gene is TRBJ1-5, the V gene TRBV20-1, with TRBD1 matching over 9 bases. Sequencing used PBMCs. The CDR3 is CSARLGTGSNQPQHF. The CDR3 nucleotides are TGCAGTGCTAGATTGGGGACAGGGAGCAATCAGCCCCAGCATTTT.